This is a list of T cell receptor beta chains from one sample in a study of PD-1 blockade in mismatch repair-deficient tumors. Only in-frame clones appear in the TCRdb table, and some are missing; sequencing was by immunoSEQ multiplex PCR. The sample has roughly 120,000 clones, more than 70% seen once; the top ten hold 12%. Sequencing used peripheral blood, obtained 70 to 72 weeks after starting pembrolizumab. The receptors shown here come from an adult with mismatch repair-deficient cancer. The CDR3 runs from the conserved cysteine through the conserved F or W. The D gene is left open where the match is weak. Part of the rows lack a size; the others show once, few, many or a class for expanded clones.

CDR3aa | CDR3nt | v_gene | len | d_gene | j_gene | abundance
CASTWDRSNEKLFF | TGTGCCAGTACCTGGGACAGGTCCAACGAAAAACTGTTTTTT | TRBV19 | 14 | TRBD1 | TRBJ1-4 | .
CASSRGTPQGTMNTEAFF | TGCGCCAGCAGCCGTGGGACTCCGCAAGGCACCATGAACACTGAAGCTTTCTTT | TRBV5-1 | 18 | . | TRBJ1-1 | .
CASSLSRAGDEQYF | TGTGCCAGCAGCCTATCACGAGCGGGCGACGAGCAGTACTTC | TRBV11-2 | 14 | . | TRBJ2-7 | .
CAGAWPTNEKLFF | TGCGCCGGGGCATGGCCAACTAATGAAAAACTGTTTTTT | TRBV4-3 | 13 | . | TRBJ1-4 | once
CASTDAGELFF | TGTGCCAGCACAGACGCCGGGGAGCTGTTTTTT | TRBV28 | 11 | . | TRBJ2-2 | once
CASSPLGGRADGELFF | TGTGCCAGCAGCCCCCTAGGCGGGAGGGCCGACGGGGAGCTGTTTTTT | TRBV14 | 16 | TRBD2 | TRBJ2-2 | .
CASSLGSGRENTGELFF | TGTGCCAGCAGCTTAGGGAGCGGGAGGGAGAACACCGGGGAGCTGTTTTTT | TRBV7-9 | 17 | TRBD2 | TRBJ2-2 | once
CASSQGTGISYEQYF | TGCGCCAGCAGCCAAGGGACAGGAATCTCCTACGAGCAGTACTTC | TRBV4-1 | 15 | TRBD1 | TRBJ2-7 | .
CASSRSKNTEAFF | TGTGCCAGTAGTCGGTCCAAGAACACTGAAGCTTTCTTT | TRBV19 | 13 | . | TRBJ1-1 | .
CASSEWREGSIEQYF | TGTGCCAGCAGTGAGTGGCGGGAGGGATCCATCGAGCAGTACTTC | TRBV2 | 15 | TRBD2 | TRBJ2-7 | .
CASSRLAGGSYEQYF | TGTGCCAGCAGCCGCCTAGCGGGAGGATCCTACGAGCAGTACTTC | TRBV5-4 | 15 | TRBD2 | TRBJ2-7 | .
CASSQSQISQYF | TGCGCCAGCAGTCAATCGCAAATTTCCCAGTACTTC | TRBV23-1 | 12 | . | TRBJ2-7 | .
CASSQVGTYNEQFF | TGTGCCAGCAGCCAAGTGGGGACCTACAATGAGCAGTTCTTC | TRBV7-9 | 14 | . | TRBJ2-1 | .
CASSQLQDSPTDTQYF | TGCGCCAGCAGTCAACTCCAGGACAGCCCCACAGATACGCAGTATTTT | TRBV23-1 | 16 | . | TRBJ2-3 | .
CASRTSGGTGELFF | TGTGCCAGCCGAACTAGCGGAGGCACCGGGGAGCTGTTTTTT | TRBV2 | 14 | TRBD2 | TRBJ2-2 | few
CASRLTGTATDTQYF | TGTGCCAGCAGATTGACCGGGACGGCCACAGATACGCAGTATTTT | TRBV2 | 15 | . | TRBJ2-3 | once
CASSKTVHEQFF | TGTGCCAGCAGTAAGACCGTCCATGAGCAGTTCTTC | TRBV6-1 | 12 | . | TRBJ2-1 | .
CASSVSGIPQETQYF | TGTGCCAGCAGCGTTTCAGGTATTCCTCAAGAGACCCAGTACTTC | TRBV9 | 15 | . | TRBJ2-5 | .
CASSVGSLPLYNEQFF | TGTGCCAGCAGCGTCGGTAGCCTCCCCTTATACAATGAGCAGTTCTTC | TRBV9 | 16 | . | TRBJ2-1 | .
CSVGGETSVYEQYF | TGCAGCGTTGGCGGGGAGACTAGCGTCTACGAGCAGTACTTC | TRBV29-1 | 14 | TRBD2 | TRBJ2-7 | .
CASSIVGTGGVETQYF | TGTGCCAGTAGTATAGTTGGGACAGGGGGCGTAGAGACCCAGTACTTC | TRBV19 | 16 | TRBD1 | TRBJ2-5 | .
CAISDGGAGGYTF | TGTGCCATCAGTGACGGGGGGGCAGGAGGCTACACCTTC | TRBV10-3 | 13 | . | TRBJ1-2 | few
CASSLGGDTQYF | TGCGCCAGCAGCTTGGGCGGAGATACGCAGTATTTT | TRBV5-1 | 12 | . | TRBJ2-3 | .
CASSERTANTEAFF | TGTGCCAGCAGTGAACGGACTGCGAACACTGAAGCTTTCTTT | TRBV2 | 14 | . | TRBJ1-1 | .
CASSYLRGDTQYF | TGTGCCAGCAGTTACCTCAGGGGGGATACGCAGTATTTT | TRBV6-6 | 13 | TRBD1 | TRBJ2-3 | .
CASRNGTGTLYEQYF | TGTGCCAGCAGGAACGGGACAGGGACTCTCTACGAGCAGTACTTC | TRBV27 | 15 | TRBD1 | TRBJ2-7 | .
CASRDATTNEKLFF | TGTGCCAGCAGGGACGCGACAACTAATGAAAAACTGTTTTTT | TRBV19 | 14 | . | TRBJ1-4 | few